The 21 T cell receptor beta chains given below trace back to one sample, sequenced in a study of cytomegalovirus exposure and HLA in healthy donors (dated by TCRdb to 2016 to 2017). Library creation used the immunoSEQ multiplex PCR assay. A mixture of 60 forward primers for TCR Vbeta segments and 13 reverse primers for TCR Jbeta segments was used in the multiplex PCR. What TCRdb holds here is the immuneACCESS table cut down to in-frame rearrangements. Part of the clones is not present; checked against another copy, under half of the missing clones reflect an unresolved V gene, and the others are unexplained. The sample profile shows under 200,000 clones; 82% of them were found once. Of the sample, about 0.5% falls within the top ten clones. Sequenced material: PBMCs. All receptors come from a woman aged 45-65 years in good health and CMV-seronegative.

The rearrangement links TRBV29-1 to TRBJ1-2, with TRBD1 identical over 9 bases. Unmatched junction bases numbered 6, after V lost 2 bases and J lost 5 bases. Germline loops: CDR1 SQVTM, CDR2 ANQGSEA. The CDR3 totals 14 residues. The CDR3 loop is CSVELATGGYGYTF. The CDR3 DNA is TGCAGCGTTGAATTGGCGACAGGGGGATATGGCTACACCTTC.

The chain is built from TRBV6-1 and TRBJ2-7, with 11 nucleotides matching TRBD1. The CDR3 has 15 residues. J lost 6 bases, V lost 3 bases, and 7 bases had no gene match. Germline CDR1 and CDR2: MNHNS and SASEGT. Here the CDR3 DNA reads TGTGCCAGCAGTGAGGGACAGGGGGTGTCGTCCGAGCAGTACTTC. Translating gives CASSEGQGVSSEQYF.

This rearrangement joins TRBV9 to TRBJ1-4; 9 nucleotides align to TRBD1. The CDR3 consists of 14 residues. The trim removed 4 bases at V and 7 bases at J, leaving 5 bases unmatched. From germline, CDR1 is SGDLS and CDR2 YYNGEE. CDR3 bases: TGTGCCAGCAGCTCCGGGACAGGGTTTGAAAAACTGTTTTTT. This translates into CASSSGTGFEKLFF. Drawing the rest from reference TRBV9 and TRBJ1-4, the complete variable domain is DSGVTQTPKHLITATGQRVTLRCSPRSGDLSVYWYQQSLDQGLQFLIQYYNGEERAKGNILERFSAQQFPDLHSELNLSSLELGDSALYFCASSSGTGFEKLFFGSGTQLSVL.

This chain links TRBV5-1 with TRBJ2-5; 7 nucleotides match TRBD1. CDR3 length: 15 residues. The V segment lost 6 bases and the J segment 5 bases; nucleotides outside the gene matches: 13. CDR1 and CDR2 from the germline V gene are SGHRS and YFSETQ. For the CDR3, the DNA is TGCGCCAGCACCCAGGGGACAGACCCGCGGGAGACCCAGTACTTC. It codes for CASTQGTDPRETQYF.

Here the CDR3 reads CASSPDTGSYEQYF. CDR3 coding DNA: TGTGCCAGCAGCCCGGATACAGGATCCTACGAGCAGTACTTC. V and J are TRBV5-8 and TRBJ2-5; maybe TRBD1 (5 bases). The end of the DNA aligns better with TRBJ2-7, so the J call may be wrong. This CDR3 is built from 14 residues. Germline CDR1 is SGHTS and CDR2 is YDEGEE.

The CDR3 spells CASNPGGLGFYEQYF. In nucleotides, the CDR3 is TGTGCCAGCAATCCAGGGGGACTAGGGTTCTACGAGCAGTACTTC. The rearrangement uses TRBV9 and TRBJ2-5; D is possibly TRBD2 (8 bases). The closer fit of TRBJ2-7 to the DNA end suggests the J call may be wrong. The length of the CDR3 is 15 residues. The germline V gene has CDR1 SGDLS and CDR2 YYNGEE.

The chain couples TRBV4-1 to TRBJ2-5, with TRBD2 identical over 13 bases. The CDR3 contains 15 residues. The germline gives CDR1 MGHRA, CDR2 YSYEKL. V shed 4 bases, J shed 5 bases, and the junction held 4 bases outside the gene matches. CDR3 residues: CASSPGLAGVETQYF. DNA of the CDR3: TGCGCCAGCAGCCCAGGACTAGCGGGGGTTGAGACCCAGTACTTC.

The chain joins TRBV7-9 to TRBJ1-4, with 9 positions matching TRBD1. V gave up 5 bases and J gave up 11 bases; unmatched junction bases: 3. Looked up from germline, CDR1 is SEHNR and CDR2 is FQNEAQ (reference sequence). The CDR3 has 12 residues. This chain's CDR3 is CASSPDRGKLFF. For the CDR3, the DNA is TGTGCCAGCAGCCCAGACAGGGGGAAACTGTTTTTT. The full variable domain, with the rest looked up from reference TRBV7-9 and TRBJ1-4, is DTGVSQNPRHKITKRGQNVTFRCDPISEHNRLYWYRQTLGQGPEFLTYFQNEAQLEKSRLLSDRFSAERPKGSFSTLEIQRTEQGDSAMYLCASSPDRGKLFFGSGTQLSVL.

CDR3 loop: CASSDRTGGSQPQHF. The CDR3 DNA reads TGTGCCAGCAGTGATCGTACAGGGGGGAGTCAGCCCCAGCATTTT. This sequence joins TRBV2 and TRBJ1-5; TRBD1 agrees at 8 bases. Trimming took 3 bases from V and 6 from J; bases not matched to a gene: 7. The V gene's germline CDR1 is SNHLY and CDR2 FYNNEI. There are 15 residues in the CDR3.

This chain links TRBV19 with TRBJ1-1, with D tentatively TRBD1 (5 bases). Germline CDR1 and CDR2: LNHDA and SQIVND (reference sequence). The V gene lost 7 bases and the J gene lost 4 bases, with 16 bases spanning the gap. CDR3 size: 14 residues. The CDR3 DNA sequence: TGTGCCAGTATACCCCCCCGGGGGAGCACTGAAGCTTTCTTT. Its protein is CASIPPRGSTEAFF.

This sequence joins TRBV2 and TRBJ1-4, with D possibly being TRBD1 (6 bases). V lost 5 bases, J lost 10 bases, and 20 bases lay in between. CDR3 length: 15 amino acids. In germline, CDR1 is SNHLY, CDR2 FYNNEI. The CDR3 sequence: CASSRESGAPLKLFF. For the CDR3, the DNA is TGTGCCAGCAGTCGAGAGTCAGGGGCGCCCTTAAAACTGTTTTTT.

This clone was found once. V usage is TRBV9 and J usage is TRBJ2-1; 16 nucleotides line up with TRBD2. The CDR3 spans 16 residues. In germline, CDR1 is SGDLS, CDR2 YYNGEE. V shed 0 bases, J shed 10 bases, and the junction held 4 bases outside the gene matches. In DNA, the CDR3 is TGTGCCAGCAGCGTAGGGGGACTAGCGGGGGGGCGCGAGCAGTTCTTC. Amino acids: CASSVGGLAGGREQFF.

The chain is built from TRBV10-2 and TRBJ2-5; 8 positions agree with TRBD1. The assigned J gene may be wrong: the sequence end matches TRBJ2-7 better. Germline lookup yields CDR1 WSHSY and CDR2 SAAADI. CDR3 length equals 13 residues. CDR3 DNA sequence: TGCGCCAGCAGTGACGACAGGGGATACGAGCAGTACTTC. The encoded protein is CASSDDRGYEQYF.

V gene TRBV6-5 combines with J gene TRBJ1-2; the match to TRBD1 covers 7 bases. This CDR3 spans 14 amino acids. CDR1 and CDR2 from the germline V gene are MNHEY and SVGAGI. Losses at the gene ends were 2 bases for V and 4 bases for J; bases not matched to a gene: 4. The CDR3 loop reads CASSYRGPLYGYTF. The CDR3 coding sequence is TGTGCCAGCAGTTACAGGGGGCCACTCTATGGCTACACCTTC.

The chain employs TRBV29-1 and TRBJ1-1; D remains ambiguous. Germline assignment: CDR1 SQVTM and CDR2 ANQGSEA. The CDR3 sequence is 13 residues long. The V end lost 2 bases, the J end lost 4 bases, and 11 bases lay between the germline ends. CDR3 in amino acids: CSVESVRLTEAFF. CDR3 coding DNA: TGCAGCGTTGAATCCGTCAGGCTCACTGAAGCTTTCTTT.

This rearrangement joins TRBV5-5 to TRBJ2-7; 9 nucleotides align to TRBD2. CDR3 length equals 18 residues. With 0 bases clipped from V and 4 bases from J, the junction kept 14 bases outside the gene matches. CDR1 is SGHKS, CDR2 YYEKEE, per germline (reference sequence). The DNA for the CDR3 is TGTGCCAGCAGCTTGGTAGTAGCGGGAGATAAATTTTGGTACGAGCAGTACTTC. It translates to CASSLVVAGDKFWYEQYF.

The chain combines TRBV27 with TRBJ1-1; D might be TRBD1 (5 bases). CDR1 and CDR2 from the germline V gene are MNHEY and SMNVEV (reference sequence). The CDR3 length is 14 residues. V lost 1 base to trimming and J lost 2 bases, with 8 bases between them. The CDR3 sequence is CASSLYDRNTEAFF. For the CDR3, the DNA is TGTGCCAGCAGTTTATATGACAGAAACACTGAAGCTTTCTTT.

The rearrangement links TRBV7-6 to TRBJ2-1; 8 bases are a match to TRBD2. J lost 7 bases, V lost 5 bases, and 7 bases had no gene match. Germline V gene lookup returns CDR1 SGHVS and CDR2 FNYEAQ. This CDR3 is 14 amino acids long. The DNA of the CDR3 is TGTGCCAGCAGCCCCCCCGGGACTAGGAATGAGCAGTTCTTC. It translates to CASSPPGTRNEQFF. Combining the CDR3 with reference TRBV7-6 and TRBJ2-1 gives the whole variable domain GAGVSQSPRYKVTKRGQDVALRCDPISGHVSLYWYRQALGQGPEFLTYFNYEAQQDKSGLPNDRFSAERPEGSISTLTIQRTEQRDSAMYRCASSPPGTRNEQFFGPGTRLTVL.

The V call is TRBV7-2, the J call TRBJ2-2; 7 positions agree with TRBD2. CDR3 length: 18 amino acids. The V and J ends lost 2 bases and 0 bases, in that order; junction bases with no gene match: 9. Looked up from germline, CDR1 is SGHTA and CDR2 is FQGNSA. Here the CDR3 reads CASSLWGSGTSNTGELFF. DNA for the CDR3: TGTGCCAGCAGCTTATGGGGCAGCGGGACTTCGAACACCGGGGAGCTGTTTTTT.

The chain combines TRBV19 with TRBJ1-5, with TRBD1 identical over 8 bases. There are 15 residues in the CDR3. Germline trimming cut 6 bases from V and 7 bases from J; bases unmatched to any gene: 11. Germline CDR1 is LNHDA and CDR2 is SQIVND (reference sequence). CDR3 protein: CASRDRVGVWQPQHF. The CDR3 DNA reads as TGTGCCAGTAGGGACAGGGTCGGGGTATGGCAGCCCCAGCATTTT.

This rearrangement joins TRBV5-1 to TRBJ2-7; 7 bases are shared with TRBD1. The CDR3 spans 13 residues. Trimming cost V 4 bases and J 3 bases; bases outside gene matches: 4. The germline V gene has CDR1 SGHRS and CDR2 YFSETQ. The CDR3 is CASSTGQHYEQYF. The CDR3 coding sequence is TGCGCCAGCAGCACGGGACAGCACTACGAGCAGTACTTC.